These T cell receptor beta chains were read from a single sample in a study of vaccination effects on CD4 cells after COVID-19. Some clones are missing from TCRdb's copy, which holds only in-frame ones; the method was immunoSEQ multiplex PCR. The repertoire holds 20,000 to 30,000 clones, with 75% to 85% as singletons. These TCRs' antigens remain unknown. The sample consisted of CD4+ T cells from PBMCs cultured with HCoV-NL63 spike peptides, taken before COVID-19 vaccination. These receptors all come from a human donor who had a prior SARS-CoV-2 infection. CDR3s include the opening cysteine and the closing phenylalanine or tryptophan. Each record gives: CDR3 protein, D gene, J gene, V gene. The D gene is left open where the match is weak.

CDR3 protein: CSASSGRYTF
D gene: NA
J gene: TRBJ1-2
V gene: TRBV20-1

CDR3 protein: CASSPGDLAFQVF
D gene: NA
J gene: TRBJ2-1
V gene: TRBV7-2

CDR3 protein: CASSPGRESNEQFF
D gene: TRBD2
J gene: TRBJ2-1
V gene: TRBV7-2

CDR3 protein: CASSILAGAPDTQYF
D gene: TRBD2
J gene: TRBJ2-3
V gene: TRBV5-1

CDR3 protein: CASSPGLAGDTQYF
D gene: TRBD2
J gene: TRBJ2-3
V gene: TRBV7-3

CDR3 protein: CAWSESFLGEAFF
D gene: NA
J gene: TRBJ1-1
V gene: TRBV30

CDR3 protein: CASRTLLADNTGELFF
D gene: TRBD2
J gene: TRBJ2-2
V gene: TRBV19

CDR3 protein: CASSPGLVGYEQYF
D gene: TRBD2
J gene: TRBJ2-7
V gene: TRBV18

CDR3 protein: CASSQEGPFPRQETQYF
D gene: NA
J gene: TRBJ2-5
V gene: TRBV4-1

CDR3 protein: CASSFASGETGELFF
D gene: TRBD2
J gene: TRBJ2-2
V gene: TRBV5-4

CDR3 protein: CASSLVINTGELFF
D gene: NA
J gene: TRBJ2-2
V gene: TRBV7-2

CDR3 protein: CATSRDERGDNEKLFF
D gene: NA
J gene: TRBJ1-4
V gene: TRBV15

CDR3 protein: CASSLVGISADTQYF
D gene: NA
J gene: TRBJ2-3
V gene: TRBV7-9

CDR3 protein: CASSLGGGASDEQFF
D gene: TRBD2
J gene: TRBJ2-1
V gene: TRBV7-9

CDR3 protein: CASSRGRNTEAFF
D gene: NA
J gene: TRBJ1-1
V gene: TRBV28

CDR3 protein: CASRSGQAGNSPLHF
D gene: TRBD1
J gene: TRBJ1-6
V gene: TRBV6-6

CDR3 protein: CASSPGGTLSNTGELFF
D gene: NA
J gene: TRBJ2-2
V gene: TRBV3-1/TRBV3-2

CDR3 protein: CASSGDLDTQYF
D gene: NA
J gene: TRBJ2-3
V gene: TRBV5-1

CDR3 protein: CATGQGLEQYF
D gene: TRBD1
J gene: TRBJ2-7
V gene: TRBV30

CDR3 protein: CASNAGGIRNTEAFF
D gene: TRBD1
J gene: TRBJ1-1
V gene: TRBV5-1

CDR3 protein: CASRPGQDGANVLTF
D gene: TRBD1
J gene: TRBJ2-6
V gene: TRBV6-6

CDR3 protein: CASSQVPHYEQYF
D gene: NA
J gene: TRBJ2-7
V gene: TRBV3-1/TRBV3-2

CDR3 protein: CASSFTGETQYF
D gene: NA
J gene: TRBJ2-5
V gene: TRBV6-5

CDR3 protein: CASSPRTGELFF
D gene: NA
J gene: TRBJ2-2
V gene: TRBV3-1/TRBV3-2

CDR3 protein: CASSLDYGYTF
D gene: NA
J gene: TRBJ1-2
V gene: TRBV12-3/TRBV12-4

CDR3 protein: CASSIYQGAPTEQFF
D gene: TRBD1
J gene: TRBJ2-1
V gene: TRBV19

CDR3 protein: CASSRFEDNYGYTF
D gene: NA
J gene: TRBJ1-2
V gene: TRBV19

CDR3 protein: CASSLVTRGLEAFF
D gene: TRBD1
J gene: TRBJ1-1
V gene: TRBV5-5

CDR3 protein: CASSLMSSGVPYEQYF
D gene: TRBD2
J gene: TRBJ2-7
V gene: TRBV7-8

CDR3 protein: CASSSKDGSSYNEQFF
D gene: NA
J gene: TRBJ2-1
V gene: TRBV6-5

CDR3 protein: CASSDRRSFNSPLHF
D gene: NA
J gene: TRBJ1-6
V gene: TRBV5-1

CDR3 protein: CAISNYRGEGYGYTF
D gene: TRBD1
J gene: TRBJ1-2
V gene: TRBV10-3

CDR3 protein: CATSSGAGGRTEAFF
D gene: TRBD1
J gene: TRBJ1-1
V gene: TRBV15

CDR3 protein: CASFGSRGYGANVLTF
D gene: NA
J gene: TRBJ2-6
V gene: TRBV19

CDR3 protein: CASSQEGGLGFTDTQYF
D gene: TRBD1
J gene: TRBJ2-3
V gene: TRBV4-3

CDR3 protein: CASGPRAGDYGYTF
D gene: NA
J gene: TRBJ1-2
V gene: TRBV6-5

CDR3 protein: CASSLGAAGDTEAFF
D gene: NA
J gene: TRBJ1-1
V gene: TRBV5-1

CDR3 protein: CASSLKGLNEKLFF
D gene: NA
J gene: TRBJ1-4
V gene: TRBV5-1

CDR3 protein: CASSYPGQAAKNIQYF
D gene: TRBD1
J gene: TRBJ2-4
V gene: TRBV6-2/TRBV6-3

CDR3 protein: CASSSRGGGRGYQETQYF
D gene: TRBD2
J gene: TRBJ2-5
V gene: TRBV11-3

CDR3 protein: CASSLETGTGGIYTF
D gene: TRBD1
J gene: TRBJ1-2
V gene: TRBV5-1

CDR3 protein: CASSIIFGGQVNEQFF
D gene: NA
J gene: TRBJ2-1
V gene: TRBV19

CDR3 protein: CASSLQGAGSYNEQFF
D gene: TRBD1
J gene: TRBJ2-1
V gene: TRBV5-7

CDR3 protein: CASSLRFRGAFF
D gene: TRBD1
J gene: TRBJ1-1
V gene: TRBV11-2

CDR3 protein: CASGKQGNTEAFF
D gene: NA
J gene: TRBJ1-1
V gene: TRBV12-3/TRBV12-4

CDR3 protein: CASSPGLAEKETQYF
D gene: TRBD2
J gene: TRBJ2-5
V gene: TRBV5-6

CDR3 protein: CASSPIGIANTGELFF
D gene: NA
J gene: TRBJ2-2
V gene: TRBV18

CDR3 protein: CASSFEGADRADEQFF
D gene: TRBD1
J gene: TRBJ2-1
V gene: TRBV27

CDR3 protein: CASSSQGGNQPQHF
D gene: TRBD1
J gene: TRBJ1-5
V gene: TRBV7-9

CDR3 protein: CASSLGASGQAGEQYF
D gene: TRBD2
J gene: TRBJ2-7
V gene: TRBV11-3

CDR3 protein: CASSLDHNYEQYF
D gene: NA
J gene: TRBJ2-7
V gene: TRBV7-9